This T cell receptor (beta chain) comes out of a study of beta chain features in type 1 diabetes. Study-wide points: A cDNA-based sequencing approach could over-represent cells with high TCR expression. Among patients with Type 1 diabetes, TCRB CDR3s were moderately but significantly shorter in every one of the four CD4+ subsets. Researchers caution that PCR might favor shorter templates, equally among patients and controls. VDJ junctions from patients with type 1 diabetes contained fewer insertions and more deletions.

To note about this clone: Its specificity is not known.

The sequenced template was cDNA made from the entire isolated RNA. Data came from immunoSEQ multiplex PCR; TCRdb stores just in-frame clones and leaves some out. This sample carries 300,000 to 350,000 clones, 12% to 15% of them seen once, and the ten largest clones take 6.7%. The germline CDR1 and CDR2 sequences are SGHNT and YYREEE (reference sequence). The length of the CDR3 is 13 residues. Trimming shortened V by 5 bases and J by 3 bases, and 12 bases separated the two germline ends. V is TRBV5-4 and J is TRBJ2-7; D unclear. Sequencing used central memory CD4+ T cells from blood. This clonotype was sampled from a young man in good health. Written as DNA, the CDR3 is TGTGCCAGCAGATCCGACCGCTTCTACGAGCAGTACTTC. This encodes CASRSDRFYEQYF. Complete variable domain (other parts from reference TRBV5-4 and TRBJ2-7): ETGVTQSPTHLIKTRGQQVTLRCSSQSGHNTVSWYQQALGQGPQFIFQYYREEENGRGNFPPRFSGLQFPNYSSELNVNALELDDSALYLCASRSDRFYEQYFGPGTRLTVT.